This TCR beta chain was captured by sequencing in a study of response to subunit inactivated influenza vaccine. Study-wide points: It was the authors' suggestion that each seasonal influenza vaccination recruits few new T cells.

This clonotype has only a few counts. Its antigen is still unknown. TCRdb independently ran MiXCR on the RT-PCR reads; one entry per CDR3 protein. The sample consists of a few hundred thousand distinct CDR3 sequences, roughly 7.6% of them appearing once. The CDR3 is made up of 15 amino acids. J gave up 5 bases and V 2 bases, and 7 bases lay outside the gene matches. The germline CDR1 and CDR2 sequences are MNHEY and SMNVEV (reference sequence). The chain is built from TRBV27 and TRBJ2-7; 9 positions agree with TRBD1. The source is a man between 50 and 75 years old who received an inactivated influenza vaccine. Specimen: PBMCs from blood, collected roughly 24 months after vaccination. For the CDR3, the DNA is TGTGCCAGCAGTTTACTAGGGACAGGGAAGAACGAGCAGTACTTC. This sequence encodes CASSLLGTGKNEQYF.